This T cell receptor (beta chain) was profiled in a study of shared clonotypes between healthy human individuals. V was pared by 1 base and J by 5 bases, with 5 bases of the junction left unmatched. This CDR3 spans 15 amino acids. CDR1 KGHSH and CDR2 LQKENI come from the germline V gene. Sequencing used immunoSEQ multiplex PCR; TCRdb keeps in-frame clones, though not all of them. Of about 320,000 clones in the sample, roughly 87% are singletons; the top ten hold about a sixth. The rearrangement links TRBV18 to TRBJ2-5; 9 bases are shared with TRBD1. Sample: memory CD8+ T cells sorted from blood. Subset in this sample: CD45RO+ cells pooled with CCR7-negative TemRA cells. The TCR originated in a man younger than 35 in good health. The DNA for the CDR3 is TGTGCCAGCTCACCACAACAGGGGGCGCAGGAGACCCAGTACTTC. This sequence encodes CASSPQQGAQETQYF.